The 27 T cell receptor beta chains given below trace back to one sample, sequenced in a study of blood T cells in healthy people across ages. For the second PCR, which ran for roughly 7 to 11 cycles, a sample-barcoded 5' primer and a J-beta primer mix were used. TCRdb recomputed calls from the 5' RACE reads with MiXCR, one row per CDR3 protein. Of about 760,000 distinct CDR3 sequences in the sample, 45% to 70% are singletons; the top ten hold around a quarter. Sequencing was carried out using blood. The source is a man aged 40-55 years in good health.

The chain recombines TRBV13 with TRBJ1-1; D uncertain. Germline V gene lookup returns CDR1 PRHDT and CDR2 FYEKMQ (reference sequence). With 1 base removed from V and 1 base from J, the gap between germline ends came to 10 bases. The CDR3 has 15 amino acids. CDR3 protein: CASSLEGRRNTEAFF. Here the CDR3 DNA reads TGTGCCAGCAGCTTAGAAGGACGCAGGAACACTGAAGCTTTCTTT.

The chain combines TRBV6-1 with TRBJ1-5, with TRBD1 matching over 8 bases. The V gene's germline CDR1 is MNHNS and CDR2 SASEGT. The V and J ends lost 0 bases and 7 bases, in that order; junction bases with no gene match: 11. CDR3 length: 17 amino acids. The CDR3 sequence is CASSEAAGRGLGQPQHF. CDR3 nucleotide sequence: TGTGCCAGCAGTGAAGCGGCGGGCAGGGGGCTAGGACAGCCCCAGCATTTT.

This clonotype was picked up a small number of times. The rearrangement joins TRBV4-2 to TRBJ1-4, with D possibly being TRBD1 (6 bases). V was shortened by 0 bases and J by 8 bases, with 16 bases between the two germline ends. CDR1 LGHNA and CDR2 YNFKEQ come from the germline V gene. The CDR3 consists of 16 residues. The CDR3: CASSQDLQDRGEKLFF. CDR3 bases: TGTGCCAGCAGCCAAGATCTCCAGGACAGAGGGGAAAAACTGTTTTTT.

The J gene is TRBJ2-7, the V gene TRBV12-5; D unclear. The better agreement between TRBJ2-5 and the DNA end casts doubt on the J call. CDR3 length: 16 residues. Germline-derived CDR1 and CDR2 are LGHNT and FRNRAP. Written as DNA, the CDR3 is TGTGCTAGTGGACCCGACGGCGTCGGTCCTGGAGAGACCCAGTACTTC. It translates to CASGPDGVGPGETQYF.

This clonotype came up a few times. CDR3 nucleotides: TGTGCCAGCAGCCGGGACAGGGGCGCCTCTGGGGCCAACGTCCTGACTTTC. Its translation: CASSRDRGASGANVLTF. V and J are TRBV7-2 and TRBJ2-6; 10 bases align to TRBD1. V lost 5 bases and J lost 0; bases outside the gene matches: 4. This CDR3 has 17 amino acids. From germline, CDR1 is SGHTA and CDR2 FQGNSA.

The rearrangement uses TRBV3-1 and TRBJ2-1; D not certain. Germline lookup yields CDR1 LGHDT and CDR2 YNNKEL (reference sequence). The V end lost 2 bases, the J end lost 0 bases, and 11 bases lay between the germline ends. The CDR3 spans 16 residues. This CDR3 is CASSQLSRSSYNEQFF. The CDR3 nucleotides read TGTGCCAGCAGCCAATTAAGCAGAAGCTCCTACAATGAGCAGTTCTTC.

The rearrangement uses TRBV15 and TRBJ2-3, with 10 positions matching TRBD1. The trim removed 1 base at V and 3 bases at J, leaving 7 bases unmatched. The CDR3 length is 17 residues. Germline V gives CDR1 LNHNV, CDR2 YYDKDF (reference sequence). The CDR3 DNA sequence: TGTGCCACCAGCAGAGGGGGACGGGACAGGGGTACAGATACGCAGTATTTT. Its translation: CATSRGGRDRGTDTQYF.

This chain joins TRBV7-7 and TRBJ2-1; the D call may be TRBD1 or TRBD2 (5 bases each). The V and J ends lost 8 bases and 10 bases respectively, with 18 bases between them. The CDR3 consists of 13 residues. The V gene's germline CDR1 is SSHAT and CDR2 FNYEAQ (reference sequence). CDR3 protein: CASVSGRSGEQFF. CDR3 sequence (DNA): TGTGCCAGCGTTTCGGGACGCTCGGGAGAGCAGTTCTTC.

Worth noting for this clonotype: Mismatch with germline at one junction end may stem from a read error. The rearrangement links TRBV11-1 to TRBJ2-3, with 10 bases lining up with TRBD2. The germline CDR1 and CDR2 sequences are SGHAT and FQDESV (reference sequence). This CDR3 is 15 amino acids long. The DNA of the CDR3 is TGTGCCAGCAGTTGGATAGCGGGAGGCGCAGATGCGCAGTATTTT. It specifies CASSWIAGGADAQYF.

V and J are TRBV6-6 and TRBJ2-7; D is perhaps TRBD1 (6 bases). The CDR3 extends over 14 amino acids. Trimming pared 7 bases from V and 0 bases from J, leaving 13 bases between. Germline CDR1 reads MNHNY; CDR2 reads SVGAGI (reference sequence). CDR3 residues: CASTGARSSYEQYF. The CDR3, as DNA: TGTGCCAGCACAGGGGCAAGGAGCTCCTACGAGCAGTACTTC.

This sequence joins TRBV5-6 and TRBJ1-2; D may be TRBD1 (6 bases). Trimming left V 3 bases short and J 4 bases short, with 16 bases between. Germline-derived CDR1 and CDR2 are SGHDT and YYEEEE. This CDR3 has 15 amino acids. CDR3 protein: CASSWPADRFYGYTF. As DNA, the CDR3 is TGTGCCAGCAGCTGGCCAGCGGACAGATTCTATGGCTACACCTTC. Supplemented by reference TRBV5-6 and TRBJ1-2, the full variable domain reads DAGVTQSPTHLIKTRGQQVTLRCSPKSGHDTVSWYQQALGQGPQFIFQYYEEEERQRGNFPDRFSGHQFPNYSSELNVNALLLGDSALYLCASSWPADRFYGYTFGSGTRLTVV.

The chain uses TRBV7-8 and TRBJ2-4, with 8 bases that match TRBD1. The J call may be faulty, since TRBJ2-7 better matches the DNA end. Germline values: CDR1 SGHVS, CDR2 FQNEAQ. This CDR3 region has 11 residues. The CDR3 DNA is TGTGCCAGCCGACAGGGGACCGAGCAGTACTTC. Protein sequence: CASRQGTEQYF.

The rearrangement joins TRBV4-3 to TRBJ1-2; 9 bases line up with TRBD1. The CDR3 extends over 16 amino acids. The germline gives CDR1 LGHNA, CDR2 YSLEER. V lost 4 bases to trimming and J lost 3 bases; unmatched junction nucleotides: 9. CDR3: CASSPTWTGVDYGYTF. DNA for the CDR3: TGCGCCAGCAGCCCGACTTGGACAGGGGTGGACTATGGCTACACCTTC.

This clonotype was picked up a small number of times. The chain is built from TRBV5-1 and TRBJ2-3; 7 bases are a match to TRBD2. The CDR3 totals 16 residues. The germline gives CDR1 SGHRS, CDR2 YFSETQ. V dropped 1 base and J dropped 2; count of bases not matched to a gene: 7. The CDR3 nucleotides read TGCGCCAGCAGCTTGATCCTAGCGGAGTCCACAGATACGCAGTATTTT. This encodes CASSLILAESTDTQYF.

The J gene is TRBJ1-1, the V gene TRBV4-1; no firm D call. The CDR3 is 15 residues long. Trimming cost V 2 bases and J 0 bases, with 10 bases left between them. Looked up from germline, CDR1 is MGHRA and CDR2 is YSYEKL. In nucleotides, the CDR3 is TGCGCCAGCAGCCAATCGGACGGCATGAACACTGAAGCTTTCTTT. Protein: CASSQSDGMNTEAFF.

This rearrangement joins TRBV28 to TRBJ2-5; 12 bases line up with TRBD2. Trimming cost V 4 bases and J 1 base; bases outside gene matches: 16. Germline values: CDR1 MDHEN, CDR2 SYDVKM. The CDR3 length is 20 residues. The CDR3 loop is CASSYPNPPASGRAQETQYF. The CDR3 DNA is TGTGCCAGCAGTTATCCCAACCCTCCAGCTAGCGGGAGGGCCCAAGAGACCCAGTACTTC.

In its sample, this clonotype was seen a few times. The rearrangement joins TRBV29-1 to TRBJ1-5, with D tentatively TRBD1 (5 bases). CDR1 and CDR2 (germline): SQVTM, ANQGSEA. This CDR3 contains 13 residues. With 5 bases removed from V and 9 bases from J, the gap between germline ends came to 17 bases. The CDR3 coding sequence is TGCAGCGTTTGGGACCTCAGTGGGGCGCCCCAGCATTTT. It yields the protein CSVWDLSGAPQHF.

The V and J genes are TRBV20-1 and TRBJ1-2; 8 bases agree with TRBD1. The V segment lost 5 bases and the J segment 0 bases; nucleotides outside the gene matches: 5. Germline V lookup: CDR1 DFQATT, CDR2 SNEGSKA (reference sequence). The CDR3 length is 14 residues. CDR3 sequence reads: CSAERDRTNYGYTF. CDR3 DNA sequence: TGCAGTGCTGAAAGGGACAGGACTAACTATGGCTACACCTTC.

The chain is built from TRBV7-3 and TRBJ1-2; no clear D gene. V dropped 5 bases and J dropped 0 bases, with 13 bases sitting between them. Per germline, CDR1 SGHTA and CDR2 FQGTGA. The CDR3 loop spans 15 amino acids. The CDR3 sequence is CASSGPGGPNYGYTF. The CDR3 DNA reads TGTGCCAGCAGCGGACCTGGTGGTCCTAACTATGGCTACACCTTC.

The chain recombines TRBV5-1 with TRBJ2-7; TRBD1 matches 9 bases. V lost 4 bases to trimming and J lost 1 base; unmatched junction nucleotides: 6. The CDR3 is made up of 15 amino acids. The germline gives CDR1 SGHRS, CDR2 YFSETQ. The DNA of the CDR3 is TGCGCCAGCAGCGGGGGACAGGGTTTATCCTACGAGCAGTACTTC. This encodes CASSGGQGLSYEQYF.

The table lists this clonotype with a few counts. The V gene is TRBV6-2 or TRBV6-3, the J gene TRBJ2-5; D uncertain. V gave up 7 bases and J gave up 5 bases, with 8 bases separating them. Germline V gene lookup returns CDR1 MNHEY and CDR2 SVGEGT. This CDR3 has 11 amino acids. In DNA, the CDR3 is TGTGCCAGCACCAACGGGGAGACCCAGTACTTC. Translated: CASTNGETQYF.

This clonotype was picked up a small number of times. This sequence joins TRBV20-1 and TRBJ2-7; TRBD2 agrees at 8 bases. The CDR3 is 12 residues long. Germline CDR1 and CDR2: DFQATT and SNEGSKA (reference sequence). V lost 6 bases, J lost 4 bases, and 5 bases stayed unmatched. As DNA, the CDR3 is TGCAGTGCCGGGGGGGATGATTACGAGCAGTACTTC. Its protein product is CSAGGDDYEQYF.

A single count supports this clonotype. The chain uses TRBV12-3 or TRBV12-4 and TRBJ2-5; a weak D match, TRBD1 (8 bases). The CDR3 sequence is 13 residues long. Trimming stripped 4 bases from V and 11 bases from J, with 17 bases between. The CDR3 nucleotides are TGTGCCAGCAGTTCACAGGGGGGGCGTGAGCAGTACTTC. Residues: CASSSQGGREQYF.

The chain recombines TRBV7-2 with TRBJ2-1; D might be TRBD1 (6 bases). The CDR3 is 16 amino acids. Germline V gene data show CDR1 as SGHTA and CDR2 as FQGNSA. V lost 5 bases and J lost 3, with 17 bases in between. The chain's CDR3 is CASSRNRVVGYNEQFF. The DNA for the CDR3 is TGTGCCAGCAGCCGGAACAGGGTGGTAGGCTACAATGAGCAGTTCTTC.

The CDR3 nucleotides read TGCAGTGCTAGATCACTAGCGGGGAACAATGAGCAGTTCTTC. Translation: CSARSLAGNNEQFF. This chain joins TRBV20-1 and TRBJ2-1, with 10 bases identical to TRBD2. V was pared by 2 bases and J by 5 bases, with 3 bases of the junction left unmatched. The CDR3 is 14 amino acids. From germline, CDR1 is DFQATT and CDR2 SNEGSKA (reference sequence).

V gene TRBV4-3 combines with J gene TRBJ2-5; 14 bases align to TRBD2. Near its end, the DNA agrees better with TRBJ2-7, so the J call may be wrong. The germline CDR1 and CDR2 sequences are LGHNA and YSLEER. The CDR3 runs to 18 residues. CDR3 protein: CASSQISGTSGSADEQYF. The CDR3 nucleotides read TGCGCCAGCAGCCAGATATCCGGGACTAGCGGGAGTGCGGACGAGCAGTACTTC.

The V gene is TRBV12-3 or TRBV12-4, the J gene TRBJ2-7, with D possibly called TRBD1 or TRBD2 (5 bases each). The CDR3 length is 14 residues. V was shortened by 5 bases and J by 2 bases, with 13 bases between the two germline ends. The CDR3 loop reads CASSLRDGTYEQYF. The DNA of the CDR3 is TGTGCCAGCAGTCTACGGGACGGAACCTACGAGCAGTACTTC.